The source of this TCR beta chain is a study of cytomegalovirus exposure and HLA in healthy donors. Healthy bone marrow donors formed the donor group. The CDR3 covers 14 residues. The V end lost 6 bases, the J end lost 0 bases, and 11 bases lay between the germline ends. Germline values: CDR1 MNHNS, CDR2 SASEGT. 13 Jbeta primers and 60 Vbeta primers were used for the PCR. Sequencing was performed with immunoSEQ multiplex PCR; in TCRdb, only in-frame clones are kept and a portion is missing. The sample holds 95,000 to 150,000 clones, around 78% seen once. This clone was seen a few times. The chain employs TRBV6-1 and TRBJ1-1; no reliable D call. Sequenced input: PBMCs. This sequence originates from a woman in her thirties or forties in good health and CMV-seronegative. CDR3 DNA sequence: TGTGCCAGCAGATTCAGTACCATGAACACTGAAGCTTTCTTT. This sequence encodes CASRFSTMNTEAFF.